This record concerns one TCR beta chain sequence. Its cognate antigen is unknown. It was with a sample-barcoded 5' primer and a J-beta primer mix that a second PCR of roughly 7 to 12 cycles was run. TCRdb re-analysed the 5' RACE reads in MiXCR, keeping a single row per CDR3 protein. This sample has around 1.5 million distinct CDR3 sequences, with about 40% found just once. The data derive from a study of blood T cells in healthy people across ages. Whole-study findings and limits: TCR beta diversity correlated strongly with naive T cell percentage. Both naive CD4+ cell counts and diversity were greater in long-lived donors than in aged donors.

The germline CDR1 and CDR2 sequences are MNHNY and SVGAGI (reference sequence). V dropped 7 bases and J dropped 5; count of bases not matched to a gene: 13. The CDR3 covers 15 residues. The chain employs TRBV6-6 and TRBJ2-7; 8 bases are a match to TRBD2. This sequence was found in a woman in her late teens or twenties in good health. The sample was blood. DNA for the CDR3: TGTGCCAGCACCTACGAGGTTAGCGGGAAAGACGAGCAGTACTTC. This sequence encodes CASTYEVSGKDEQYF.